The 24 T cell receptor beta chains listed next were all sequenced from one sample in a study of CD8+ T cells in alopecia areata. Sequencing used cDNA as its template, made by extracting RNA and reverse transcribing it. Assay used: immunoSEQ multiplex PCR; TCRdb lists only in-frame clones, some missing. Among roughly 150,000 clones listed, less than 65% were seen once. The sample taken for sequencing was CD8+ T cells sorted from blood. The receptors derive from a human donor in good health.

The V and J genes are TRBV27 and TRBJ2-3; unclear D gene. CDR1 is MNHEY and CDR2 is SMNVEV in the germline V gene (reference sequence). The CDR3 spans 12 residues. V shed 8 bases and J shed 0 bases, with 6 bases lying between them. Written as DNA, the CDR3 is TGTGCCAGCGCTAGAAGCACAGATACGCAGTATTTT. This codes for CASARSTDTQYF.

The chain combines TRBV6-5 with TRBJ1-1; tentative D call: TRBD1 (5 bases). The germline gives CDR1 MNHEY, CDR2 SVGAGI. This CDR3 has 14 residues. Trimming cost V 6 bases and J 2 bases, with 13 bases left between them. Written as DNA, the CDR3 is TGTGCCAGCAGCCCCACAGGATCAAACACTGAAGCTTTCTTT. Its translation is CASSPTGSNTEAFF.

This clone has more than one count but fewer than ten. V and J are TRBV27 and TRBJ2-3; D is possibly TRBD2 (6 bases). The length of the CDR3 is 15 residues. The V and J ends lost 0 bases and 5 bases respectively, with 12 bases between them. Germline lookup yields CDR1 MNHEY and CDR2 SMNVEV (reference sequence). The DNA of the CDR3 is TGTGCCAGCAGTTTATCGGGAGCGCGGGGAGATACGCAGTATTTT. This gives the protein CASSLSGARGDTQYF.

Comment on this clone: Different DNA sequences within this sample yield the same CDR3. The chain uses TRBV29-1 and TRBJ2-3, with TRBD2 as a possible D gene (5 bases). Germline V lookup: CDR1 SQVTM, CDR2 ANQGSEA. This CDR3 has 12 residues. Trimming cost V 1 base and J 3 bases, with 5 bases left between them. The CDR3 here is CSVEGETDTQYF. Written as DNA, the CDR3 is TGCAGCGTTGAAGGGGAGACAGATACGCAGTATTTT.

The chain links TRBV27 to TRBJ2-5; a weak D match, TRBD1 (5 bases). This CDR3 is built from 14 residues. From germline, CDR1 is MNHEY and CDR2 SMNVEV (reference sequence). Trimming removed 5 bases from V and 3 bases from J, with 13 bases in between. The CDR3 coding sequence is TGTGCCAGCAGTCCCAGGGTACCCGAAGAGACCCAGTACTTC. Residues: CASSPRVPEETQYF.

A remark on this clone: Other DNA sequences in this sample translate to the same CDR3. The DNA for the CDR3 is TGTGCCAGTAGACGCACCGGGGAGCTGTTTTTT. Translating it yields CASRRTGELFF. V and J are TRBV19 and TRBJ2-2; unclear D gene. V gave up 6 bases and J gave up 4 bases, with 3 bases separating them. The length of the CDR3 is 11 residues. Germline CDR1 is LNHDA and CDR2 is SQIVND (reference sequence). Variable domain in full (rest from reference TRBV19 and TRBJ2-2): DGGITQSPKYLFRKEGQNVTLSCEQNLNHDAMYWYRQDPGQGLRLIYYSQIVNDFQKGDIAEGYSVSREKKESFPLTVTSAQKNPTAFYLCASRRTGELFFGEGSRLTVL.

Only a few counts were recorded for this clone. The rearrangement joins TRBV29-1 to TRBJ2-3; a weak D match, TRBD1 (6 bases). V was cut by 0 bases and J by 3 bases, with 13 bases left in between. The CDR3 contains 15 residues. Germline values: CDR1 SQVTM, CDR2 ANQGSEA. The CDR3 loop is CSVEDPTGWTDTQYF. In nucleotides, the CDR3 is TGCAGCGTTGAAGATCCCACAGGGTGGACAGATACGCAGTATTTT.

This chain links TRBV12-5 with TRBJ1-1; D is unresolved. The CDR3 extends over 12 amino acids. Per germline, CDR1 LGHNT and CDR2 FRNRAP. Deletions cut 1 base from V and 1 base from J, with 1 base between. CDR3 bases: TGTGCTAGTGGTTTGGAGAACACTGAAGCTTTCTTT. As protein: CASGLENTEAFF. The entire variable domain, with the rest obtained from reference TRBV12-5 and TRBJ1-1, is as follows: DARVTQTPRHKVTEMGQEVTMRCQPILGHNTVFWYRQTMMQGLELLAYFRNRAPLDDSGMPKDRFSAEMPDATLATLKIQPSEPRDSAVYFCASGLENTEAFFGQGTRLTVV.

This clone was seen only once. The rearrangement joins TRBV7-9 to TRBJ2-1; 7 bases are shared with TRBD2. Germline CDR1 and CDR2: SEHNR and FQNEAQ (reference sequence). This CDR3 has 16 amino acids. Trimming at V came to 1 base and at J to 10 bases, leaving 13 bases not matched to a gene. Here the CDR3 reads CASSLEAAGAGWEQFF. CDR3 in DNA: TGTGCCAGCAGCTTAGAGGCGGCGGGAGCGGGCTGGGAGCAGTTCTTC.

As to this clone: This sample includes further DNA sequences coding for the same CDR3. The chain joins TRBV29-1 to TRBJ1-2; D is unclear. The germline gives CDR1 SQVTM, CDR2 ANQGSEA. The CDR3 loop spans 12 amino acids. Trimming left V 3 bases short and J 6 bases short, with 11 bases between. CDR3 in DNA: TGCAGCGTTGAGGTTCGGTCAGATGGCTACACCTTC. Protein product: CSVEVRSDGYTF.

This chain joins TRBV4-1 and TRBJ2-7; the D is unclear. V was clipped by 5 bases and J by 0 bases, with 14 bases between them. CDR3 size: 15 residues. Per germline, CDR1 MGHRA and CDR2 YSYEKL. Written as DNA, the CDR3 is TGCGCCAGCAGCTCCCGGGTTTCGAGCTCCTACGAGCAGTACTTC. Translating gives CASSSRVSSSYEQYF.

The V gene is TRBV27, the J gene TRBJ2-7, with D uncertain. V lost 4 bases and J lost 2, with 6 bases in between. The CDR3 contains 12 residues. Germline CDR1 is MNHEY and CDR2 is SMNVEV (reference sequence). CDR3 nucleotides: TGTGCCAGCAGTTCCACTCCCTACGAGCAGTACTTC. This gives the protein CASSSTPYEQYF.

This clone has just one count. The chain employs TRBV4-1 and TRBJ2-5; D remains unclear. Germline CDR1 reads MGHRA; CDR2 reads YSYEKL. The CDR3 has 16 residues. V was clipped by 0 bases and J by 4 bases, with 15 bases between them. The CDR3 spells CASSQEMARNVETQYF. Here the CDR3 DNA reads TGCGCCAGCAGCCAAGAAATGGCCCGCAATGTAGAGACCCAGTACTTC.

The chain uses TRBV2 and TRBJ2-5; maybe TRBD1 (7 bases). CDR1 SNHLY and CDR2 FYNNEI come from the germline V gene. V was shortened by 1 base and J by 2 bases, with 17 bases between the two germline ends. The CDR3 covers 17 residues. Here the CDR3 DNA reads TGTGCCAGCAGTGAAGGAGGGGGCTGGGACTGGCAAGAGACCCAGTACTTC. It yields the protein CASSEGGGWDWQETQYF.

This chain uses TRBV2 with TRBJ2-7, with 10 bases lining up with TRBD2. Losses at the gene ends were 5 bases for V and 0 bases for J; bases not matched to a gene: 1. Germline CDR1 is SNHLY and CDR2 is FYNNEI. This CDR3 is 14 amino acids long. This CDR3 is CASSSSGSSYEQYF. CDR3 nucleotides: TGTGCCAGCAGTTCTAGCGGGAGCTCCTACGAGCAGTACTTC.

This chain joins TRBV5-6 and TRBJ2-5, with no clear D. The better agreement between TRBJ2-7 and the DNA end casts doubt on the J call. The CDR3 runs 11 residues. The germline V gene encodes CDR1 SGHDT and CDR2 YYEEEE. The CDR3 coding sequence is TGTGCCAGCAGCACCGTTTACGAGCAGTACTTC. Translated, it gives CASSTVYEQYF.

The CDR3 region is CASSPRHLYNEQFF. The CDR3 nucleotides read TGTGCCAGCAGTCCCCGACACCTGTACAATGAGCAGTTCTTC. V usage is TRBV27 and J usage is TRBJ2-1; D is undetermined. The CDR3 runs 14 residues. CDR1 MNHEY and CDR2 SMNVEV come from the germline V gene (reference sequence). Trimming pared 5 bases from V and 4 bases from J, leaving 12 bases between.

The chain's CDR3 is CASSLDQAPYNEQFF. The CDR3 bases are TGTGCCAGCAGCTTGGACCAGGCCCCCTACAATGAGCAGTTCTTC. The chain employs TRBV5-4 and TRBJ2-1; D call uncertain. This CDR3 contains 15 residues. Per the germline V gene, CDR1 is SGHNT and CDR2 is YYREEE (reference sequence). The V end was cut by 0 bases, the J end by 2 bases, with 9 bases between. The variable domain in full, with the rest retrieved from reference TRBV5-4 and TRBJ2-1, is ETGVTQSPTHLIKTRGQQVTLRCSSQSGHNTVSWYQQALGQGPQFIFQYYREEENGRGNFPPRFSGLQFPNYSSELNVNALELDDSALYLCASSLDQAPYNEQFFGPGTRLTVL.

The V and J genes are TRBV7-9 and TRBJ2-1; 13 bases map to TRBD2. Germline CDR1 reads SEHNR; CDR2 reads FQNEAQ (reference sequence). The CDR3 has 15 amino acids. V was pared by 5 bases and J by 8 bases, with 6 bases of the junction left unmatched. The CDR3 loop is CASSTGTSGTHEQFF. CDR3 DNA: TGTGCCAGCAGCACCGGGACTAGCGGGACGCATGAGCAGTTCTTC.

This chain joins TRBV5-6 and TRBJ2-7, with 8 positions matching TRBD2. Trimming cost V 4 bases and J 5 bases; bases outside gene matches: 5. The CDR3 consists of 13 residues. Germline V gives CDR1 SGHDT, CDR2 YYEEEE. The DNA of the CDR3 is TGTGCCAGCAGCGAAGCGGGAGCCAACGAGCAGTACTTC. It encodes CASSEAGANEQYF.

The chain recombines TRBV7-2 with TRBJ2-6; TRBD1 matches at 8 bases. V was pared by 2 bases and J by 3 bases, with 6 bases of the junction left unmatched. The CDR3 sequence is 17 residues long. Germline loops: CDR1 SGHTA, CDR2 FQGNSA. CDR3 coding DNA: TGTGCCAGCAGCTTATGGCAGGGGGCTGGTGGGGCCAACGTCCTGACTTTC. It specifies CASSLWQGAGGANVLTF.

The chain has TRBV29-1 and TRBJ2-5, with 9 nucleotides matching TRBD2. V was clipped by 4 bases and J by 3 bases; unmatched bases: 6. This CDR3 comprises 14 residues. Germline values: CDR1 SQVTM, CDR2 ANQGSEA. CDR3 region: CSVAASGKKETQYF. The CDR3 bases are TGCAGCGTTGCTGCTAGCGGGAAAAAAGAGACCCAGTACTTC.

This clone showed up just a few times. The gene calls are TRBV20-1 and TRBJ2-3; unclear D gene. This CDR3 spans 10 amino acids. The V gene lost 7 bases and the J gene lost 6 bases, with 8 bases spanning the gap. From germline, CDR1 is DFQATT and CDR2 SNEGSKA (reference sequence). For the CDR3, the DNA is TGCAGTGTTCTTTGGGATACGCAGTATTTT. This sequence encodes CSVLWDTQYF.

In this sample, this clone turned up a few times. The chain is built from TRBV29-1 and TRBJ1-1; D is undetermined. Between the trimmed V and J ends, which lost 7 bases and 4 bases, there was a span of 16 bases. Germline V gene lookup returns CDR1 SQVTM and CDR2 ANQGSEA. The CDR3 loop spans 13 amino acids. CDR3 in DNA: TGCAGCGAAACCAAGGGAGATCCCACTGAAGCTTTCTTT. Protein: CSETKGDPTEAFF.